This T cell receptor (beta chain) is drawn from a study of response to subunit inactivated influenza vaccine. This CDR3 region has 14 residues. CDR1 is SGHTA, CDR2 FQGNSA, per germline. The V end lost 5 bases, the J end lost 10 bases, and 20 bases lay between the germline ends. TCRdb re-derived calls from the RT-PCR reads in MiXCR, one entry per CDR3 protein. The data contain hundreds of thousands of distinct CDR3 sequences, about 15% of them singletons. Study results and caveats: Authors proposed each seasonal influenza vaccination draws in few new T cells.

This clonotype was counted at least ten times. Its antigen is as yet unknown. The chain combines TRBV7-2 with TRBJ1-1; no definite D call. The input for sequencing was PBMCs from blood, taken approximately 15 days before vaccination. The clonotype comes from a man in his fifties who received an inactivated influenza vaccine. CDR3 protein: CASSPQTFERGAFF. Written as DNA, the CDR3 is TGTGCCAGCAGCCCGCAGACTTTCGAACGGGGAGCTTTCTTT.